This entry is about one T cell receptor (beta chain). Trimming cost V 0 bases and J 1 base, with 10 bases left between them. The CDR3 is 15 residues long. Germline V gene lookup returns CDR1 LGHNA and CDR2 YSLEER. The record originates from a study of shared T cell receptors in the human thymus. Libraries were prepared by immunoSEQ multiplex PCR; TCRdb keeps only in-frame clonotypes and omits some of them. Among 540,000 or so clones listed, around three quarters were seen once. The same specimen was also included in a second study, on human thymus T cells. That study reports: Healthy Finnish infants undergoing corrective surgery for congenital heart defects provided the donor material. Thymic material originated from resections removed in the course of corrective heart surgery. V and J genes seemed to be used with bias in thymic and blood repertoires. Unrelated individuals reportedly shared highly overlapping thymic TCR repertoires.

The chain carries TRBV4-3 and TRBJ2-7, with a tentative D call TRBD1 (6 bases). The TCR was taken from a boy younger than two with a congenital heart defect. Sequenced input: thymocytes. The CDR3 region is CASSQEPGESYEQYF. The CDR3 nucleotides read TGCGCCAGCAGCCAAGAGCCAGGGGAATCCTACGAGCAGTACTTC.